This is a list of T cell receptor beta chains from one sample in a study of CD8+ T cells in alopecia areata. Clones were read by immunoSEQ multiplex PCR, and TCRdb kept only the in-frame ones, dropping some. The sample records more than 90,000 clones, around two fifths being singletons. The sample comprised CD4+ T cells sorted from blood. The receptors derive from a human donor with alopecia areata. The conserved cysteine and the conserved F or W are not part of the CDR3 here.

TRBV7-2,12,ASIRRGQGTEAF
TRBV5-1,13,ASSLAGTSENEQF
TRBV29-1,10,SVVEGSRGYT
TRBV1,13,TSSQDNSGRGPQY
TRBV5-1,9,ASSPGETQY
TRBV7-3,12,ASSLMRQGNVLT
TRBV4-2,15,ASSQVRGEGGRNEQF
TRBV5-1,12,ASSLPLAGDTQY
TRBV10-3,12,AITSGHSYNEQF
TRBV4-3,15,ASSQDRRQGALDTQY
TRBV28,13,ASSLGGRTSYEQY
TRBV6-6,14,ASSLVGSGRYNEQF
TRBV5-1,15,ASSELQPSSYNSPLH
TRBV4-1,14,ASSQEAGPSTDTQY
TRBV29-1,12,SVEITGRDYEQY
TRBV29-1,10,SVQALREEQY
TRBV29-1,10,SAGTDNSPLH
TRBV19,10,ASSVPADTQY
TRBV18,15,ASSPSSTSGSGVTQY
TRBV5-1,11,ASSLQTGNIQY
TRBV7-3,11,ASSLTPLETQY
TRBV30,10,AWASGPETQY
TRBV5-1,12,ASSSTGFTDTQY
TRBV7-2,13,ASSLRGGFSSPLH
TRBV18,15,ASSPPSGTSLRYEQY
TRBV5-6,14,ASSLPGQGKNSPLH
TRBV4-1,13,ASSQVGTGDETQY
TRBV19,10,ASSPHPDTQY
TRBV6-1,10,ASKYDYYEQY
TRBV5-1,15,ASSSLAGANSVGELF
TRBV30,13,AWSAAGGAYNEQF
TRBV29-1,14,SVLSGTGLAKNIQY
TRBV28,11,ASTTENSYEQY
TRBV9,12,ASSVAEGTGTQY
TRBV9,12,ASSLEVGLETQY
TRBV29-1,12,SVATGGNTDTQY
TRBV27,12,ASSLSTGWDEQY
TRBV29-1,11,SVKTGGNQPQH
TRBV30,9,AWSVLGPQH
TRBV5-6,12,ASSLGPEKETQY
TRBV29-1,13,SVELNIRVRTEAF
TRBV5-1,13,ASTSGLAVSYEQY
TRBV7-2,14,ASSLGTGGSAETQY
TRBV6-5,10,ASSSEGGTQY
TRBV7-2,13,ASSLLSSGGNEQF
TRBV25-1,13,ASSDERGVAETQY
TRBV7-6,14,ASSLAGWDGPYEQY
TRBV7-2,13,ASSSAGLAGGTAF
TRBV29-1,11,SVGEQGNQPQH
TRBV29-1,9,SVLGPLEAF
TRBV30,12,AWGKLSGANVLT
TRBV29-1,12,SVEIRGVNNEQF
TRBV30,12,AWKPGQGVYEQY
TRBV29-1,11,SISGVGTDTQY